This T cell receptor (beta chain) was sequenced during a study of immune cell composition in non-small cell lung cancer. Study-wide points: Top 10 clone scores and clonality were higher in squamous than adenocarcinoma. Squamous carcinomas (about 75%) more often had tumour-associated clones >0.5% than adenocarcinomas (roughly 33%).

Points on this clone: Antigen: not known.

There are 18 residues in the CDR3. Germline CDR1 and CDR2: SGHRS and YFSETQ. V dropped 1 base and J dropped 0 bases, with 18 bases sitting between them. The data were produced by immunoSEQ multiplex PCR, yet TCRdb's version contains in-frame clones alone and is incomplete. The sample gives about 3,100 clones, approximately 85% of which show up once; 7.5% to 9.5% is in the top ten. V gene TRBV5-1 combines with J gene TRBJ2-3; a weak D match, TRBD1 (6 bases). This TCR was sampled from a human donor with non-small cell lung cancer. Sequences were obtained from lung tumor tissue. The CDR3 DNA reads TGCGCCAGCAGCTTGAACGAGTTTGCAGGGGTGAGCACAGATACGCAGTATTTT. Protein product: CASSLNEFAGVSTDTQYF.